This T cell receptor beta chain was recorded in a study of T cells in women clearing cervical HPV infection. Points on this clone: The read halts 3 residues ahead of the CDR3 end, with the missing end drawn from the germline J gene.

V was pared by 1 base and J by 6 bases, with 9 bases of the junction left unmatched. This CDR3 has 17 residues. The germline gives CDR1 SGHRS, CDR2 YFSETQ. The repertoire was sequenced with immunoSEQ multiplex PCR; TCRdb's copy has only in-frame clones and lacks some. Its table lists 30,000 to 45,000 clones. Sequencing was done on a sample of blood buffy coat. This receptor was taken from a woman between 18 and 69 years old with a cervical HPV16 infection that either progressed to CIN3+ or cleared (not recorded which). The V call is TRBV5-1, the J call TRBJ2-1; the match to TRBD2 covers 11 bases. The CDR3 sequence is CASSLWASGRIGNEQFF. The part of the CDR3 DNA that was read is TGCGCCAGCAGCTTGTGGGCTAGCGGGAGGATCGGCAATGAG.